This TCR beta chain is drawn from a study of cytomegalovirus exposure and HLA in healthy donors (dated by TCRdb to about 2017). In terms of the full investigation: An earlier analysis of 587 of the donors reported 250 to 350 Gb of sequence data and 117 million unique TCR beta sequences obtained from roughly 180 million T cells. Using immunosequencing, the study profiled T cell repertoires from 640 or so subjects and related those repertoires to cytomegalovirus serostatus. Besides the first cohort of 666 subjects, a separate validation cohort made up of 120 different subjects was used. Typing coverage differed by locus: A, B, C, DRB1 and DQB1 were typed in roughly 620-640 donors, DQA1 in about 550, DPA1 in 600 to 610, and DPB1 in roughly 450. All discovery cohort repertoires had been generated on a single sequencing platform. An earlier analysis of a few hundred of the donors applied high-throughput TCR beta sequencing to assess whether each TCR beta V gene segment acted as functional or pseudogenic. Rather than using new phenotypic data, the later analysis identified candidate immune exposures from TCR beta sequences and from how often those sequences occurred across donors. Class I and class II HLA loci were covered by the typing at four-digit resolution. The genetic ancestry cluster associated with self-reported Caucasian donors included around four fifths of the approximately 400 genotyped donors. Donor age, sex, ethnicity and CMV serostatus were collected together with the repertoire data. In a later analysis, previously published TCR beta repertoires from more than 500 donors were re-analyzed and high-resolution HLA genotyping was added so that TCR occurrence patterns could be studied. Across 398 genotyped donors of the cohort, an average of about 240,000 unique TCR beta nucleotide sequences per donor were sequenced, and 15% to 20% of those sequences were non-productive. Approximately 310 gigabases of sequencing data and approximately 85 million unique TCR sequences were included in an early release covering around 600 HLA-typed donors. The study aimed to test whether signatures of past pathogen exposure could be identified by cataloging public T cell receptors. In a later genetic analysis, genome-wide SNP genotypes for about 65% of the roughly 700 donors were used, and that subset was treated as a discovery cohort. Because of strong linkage in the cohort, five DR-DQ haplotypes were treated as single units for association and clustering. To predict cytomegalovirus infection status, the study combined high-throughput TCR immunosequencing, statistical association of individual TCRs with disease status, and machine learning.

The investigation overall reported the following: A cluster of highly shared sequence variants was judged likely to represent a technical artifact of the sequencing pipeline. A total of around 150 TCR beta chains were listed by the study as associated with cytomegalovirus. In an earlier analysis of approximately 600 of the donors, most TCR beta V segments were observed in productive rearrangements about 87% or about 30% of the time, broadly matching IMGT annotations. Because counts were too low, 15 to 20 rarely observed V segments, including chromosome 9 orphons, were left out of the earlier analysis of a few hundred of the donors. The authors suggested that the approach could potentially be generalized to other disease states and immunological phenotypes. The 87-base-pair reads could not distinguish some IMGT-functional V segments, including TRBV6-2 and TRBV6-3, so those segments were excluded. Correlated functional status among segregating V segments might be attributable to linkage disequilibrium, but an unknown experimental factor could not be ruled out. A later analysis found that HLA-associated TCR beta chains were more clonally expanded and had lower generation probabilities than equally common non-associated chains. According to a later analysis, parvovirus B19, influenza, CMV and Epstein-Barr virus appeared linked to several top co-occurrence clusters. In vitro tests confirmed that a few of the cytomegalovirus-associated TCR beta chains recognize cytomegalovirus antigens. A further reported finding was that TCR beta sequences accurately predicted the HLA-A and HLA-B alleles for most subjects in the first cohort. Because HLA typing was unavailable for some donors at each locus, only the typed subset was used in association tests. V-gene and J-gene trimming of TCR beta chains was associated with a missense DCLRE1C variant in a later genetic analysis, and the association was replicated in an independent cohort. Roughly uniform sequencing depth across donors was assumed in presence/absence analyses, although this assumption may not hold. The only immune exposure information available for the cohort was CMV serostatus. When HLA alleles, especially DR and DQ, strongly co-occurred, attributing TCR associations to individual alleles was difficult. While some public TCRs were present in many individuals, most TCR sequences turned up only very rarely across donors. A later analysis found that TCR association rates varied across HLA loci, with DRB1 alleles showing the most associated TCRs and HLA-C alleles the fewest. Cytomegalovirus status was reported to be diagnosed by the classifier with high specificity and sensitivity in both the original and validation cohorts. A later analysis associated 16,951 TCR beta sequences with specific HLA alleles at a false discovery rate of 0.05. According to a later analysis, most CMV-associated TCR beta chains appeared to be HLA-restricted, and the HLA associations seemed to be driven largely by CMV exposure. A later genetic analysis reported fewer N-insertions in productive TCRs among donors in an Asian-associated ancestry cluster than the roughly 620-donor mean. This cohort had only TCR beta chains sequenced, and the lack of alpha or paired-chain data limited which features could be detected.

The cohort consisted of some 730 healthy bone marrow donors. Cohort members were all nominally healthy when sampled, although unrecorded immune exposures were likely present. The donor was CMV seronegative and was included in the group of over 300 seronegative cohort members. Each donor provided a peripheral blood sample, and peripheral blood mononuclear cells were used for TCR beta sequencing. The Qiagen DNeasy Blood Extraction Kit was used to extract genomic DNA from the blood cell samples. Trimmed from V: 0 bases; trimmed from J: 7 bases; junction bases lacking a gene match: 3. The CDR3 covers 15 residues, taking in both the cysteine and the phenylalanine. The CDR3 DNA has 45 bases and is translated from base 1. The germline V gene gives CDR1 as SGHRS and CDR2 as YFSETQ. Receptor libraries were prepared by the immunoSEQ multiplex PCR assay. For the multiplex PCR, a mixture combining 60 forward primers for TCR Vbeta segments and 13 reverse primers for TCR Jbeta segments was used. Amplification of the CDR3 region of rearranged TCR beta genes was performed with a multiplex PCR assay on genomic DNA. The amplified TCR beta libraries were sequenced on the Illumina HiSeq System as 87-base-pair reads. As for the authors' bioinformatics: A later analysis counted 65 million to 90 million unique TCR beta chains across the 690 or so repertoires, and approximately 11 million of these chains were shared by at least two donors. Raw reads were error-corrected and collapsed into unique sequences by a nearest-neighbor algorithm in which closely related sequences were merged to remove PCR and sequencing errors. V, D and J gene segments were assigned by aligning CDR3 sequences to IMGT reference sequences. For a sequence to be retained, a match of at least six nucleotides was required to both a V gene segment and a J gene segment. A rearrangement was called productive if the CDR3 had no stop codons and remained in frame with V and J, and every other rearrangement was called non-productive. CDR3 was defined according to IMGT convention as the region running from the second conserved V-encoded cysteine to the conserved J-encoded phenylalanine. In an earlier analysis of more than 550 of the donors, sequences lacking an unambiguous match to a single V gene segment were excluded. An earlier analysis of several hundred of the donors called V segments functional above 56.7% productive rearrangements and segregating when the between-donor standard deviation exceeded 5%. A statistical classification framework was developed to diagnose cytomegalovirus status using the catalog of TCR beta chain sequences. In a later analysis, TCR nucleotide sequences were compared against IMGT/GENE-DB human TR gene sequences so that V and J genes could be assigned. A later analysis assigned CDR3 sequences and most-parsimonious VDJ recombination scenarios with the TCRdist pipeline. In a later analysis, every TCR beta chain was defined by the combination of its CDR3 amino acid sequence and its V-gene family, and reads without a unique V-gene family were dropped. To address suspected cross-contamination and a sequencing artifact, a later analysis removed several hundred highly shared, low-generation-probability nucleotide sequences. For each public chain, a later analysis derived a clonal expansion index from normalized ranks of inferred template counts within each repertoire. Generation probabilities in a later analysis came from a VDJ recombination model fitted to out-of-frame rearrangements, and those results were checked against IGoR. In a later analysis, hypergeometric tests were used to score TCR-TCR, TCR-HLA and TCR-CMV co-occurrence, with a repertoire-size bias correction applied to TCR pairs. In a later analysis, false discovery rates were estimated by permuting HLA or CMV assignments 20 times. In a later analysis, co-occurring TCRs were grouped using DBSCAN, and TCRdist sequence similarity was added for clustering within HLA-allele-positive subsets. Repertoires with fewer than 30,000 or more than 120,000 public chains were left out of co-occurrence clustering, as were roughly five repertoires with anomalous nucleotide sharing. TCRdb carries this immuneACCESS record with in-frame sequences only. Its versions omit some clonotypes, under half of them owing to an unresolved V gene in the studies checked, with the rest unexplained. The V and J calls and clone size come from that table; D and trimming were worked out from the DNA. This sample gives over 200,000 clones in total; approximately 84% of them show up just once. The ten top clones hold 0.58% of the sample.

Regarding this clone: The specificity of this receptor is unknown. Base qualities are not provided; no much larger clone lies one nucleotide away.

Sequencing was carried out using PBMCs. This receptor was taken from a woman in her 40s in good health and CMV-seronegative. The chain is made from TRBV5-1 and TRBJ1-6; 8 central nucleotides agree with TRBD1. The DNA reads TGCGCCAGCAGCTTGGTGGACAGGGACAATTCACCCCTCCACTTT. The translation is CASSLVDRDNSPLHF.